This T cell receptor beta chain was captured in a study of blood T cell repertoires in COVID-19. For the study at large: The origin of the acute and convalescent COVID-19 samples was the United States, Italy and Spain. PBMCs, B-cell-depleted T cells, or T cells provided the cDNA or gDNA that made up the material.

Authors' analysis steps: From reference gene primer amplification, estimates of nucleated cell counts were derived. Assay: immunoSEQ multiplex PCR; the TCRdb copy retains only in-frame clones and omits some. V, J and clone size reflect that table, while D and trimming were determined from the DNA. The sample carries around 48,000 clones, approximately 86% recorded once. The V end lost 6 bases, the J end lost 3 bases, and 14 bases lay between the germline ends. The CDR3 is made up of 14 amino acids. CDR1 is MNHEY, CDR2 SVGAGI, per germline. Sequencing was carried out using peripheral blood. The chain is built from TRBV6-5 and TRBJ1-2, with D tentatively TRBD1 (6 bases). This TCR derives from a man in his 60s with active or convalescent COVID-19. The CDR3 DNA reads as TGTGCCAGCAGGGGGGCAGGTCCCGACTATGGCTACACCTTC. This sequence encodes CASRGAGPDYGYTF.